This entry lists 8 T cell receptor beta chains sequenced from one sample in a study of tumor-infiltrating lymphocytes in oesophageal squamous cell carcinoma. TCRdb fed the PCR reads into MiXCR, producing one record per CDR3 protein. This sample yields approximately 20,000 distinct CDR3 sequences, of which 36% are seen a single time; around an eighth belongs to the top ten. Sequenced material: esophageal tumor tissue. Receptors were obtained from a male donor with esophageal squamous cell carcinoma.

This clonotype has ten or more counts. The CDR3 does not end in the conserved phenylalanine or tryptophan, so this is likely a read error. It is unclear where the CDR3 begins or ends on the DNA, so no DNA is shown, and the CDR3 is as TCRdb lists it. CDR3 region: CASSLGGHPSAGYTFGS. V gene TRBV11-2 combines with J gene TRBJ2-5; the D call TRBD2 from the table was never checked on the DNA. CDR1 is SGHAT, CDR2 FQNNGV, per germline. The CDR3 is made up of 17 amino acids, end residues included.

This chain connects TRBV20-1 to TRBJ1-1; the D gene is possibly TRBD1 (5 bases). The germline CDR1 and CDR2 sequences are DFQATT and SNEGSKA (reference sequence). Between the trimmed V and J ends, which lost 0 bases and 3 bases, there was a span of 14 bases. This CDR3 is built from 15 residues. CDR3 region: CSARDRGIRYTEAFF. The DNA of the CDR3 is TGCAGTGCTAGAGATCGGGGGATCAGGTACACTGAAGCTTTCTTT.

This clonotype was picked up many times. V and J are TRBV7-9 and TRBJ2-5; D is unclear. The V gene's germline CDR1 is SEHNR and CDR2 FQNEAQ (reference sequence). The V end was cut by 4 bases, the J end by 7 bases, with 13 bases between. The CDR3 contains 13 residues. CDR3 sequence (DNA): TGTGCCAGCAGCTCACGTACGATATCGACCCAGTACTTC. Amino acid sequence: CASSSRTISTQYF.

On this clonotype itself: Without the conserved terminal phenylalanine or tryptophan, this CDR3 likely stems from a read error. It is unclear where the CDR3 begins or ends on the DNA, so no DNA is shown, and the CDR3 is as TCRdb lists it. The chain's CDR3 is CASSLVYSGGSNEQFFGS. J is TRBJ2-7 and V is TRBV7-6; the listed D gene, TRBD1, was not tested against the DNA. The germline gives CDR1 SGHVS, CDR2 FNYEAQ. The CDR3 contains 18 residues when both ends are counted.

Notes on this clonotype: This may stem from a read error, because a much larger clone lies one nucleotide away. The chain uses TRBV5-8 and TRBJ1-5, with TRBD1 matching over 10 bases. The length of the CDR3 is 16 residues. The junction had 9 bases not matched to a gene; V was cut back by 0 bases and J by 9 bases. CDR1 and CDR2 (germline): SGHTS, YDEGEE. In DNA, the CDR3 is TGTGCCAGCAGCTTGGCCCAGGGACAGGGGAACCGGCCCCAGCATTTT. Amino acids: CASSLAQGQGNRPQHF.

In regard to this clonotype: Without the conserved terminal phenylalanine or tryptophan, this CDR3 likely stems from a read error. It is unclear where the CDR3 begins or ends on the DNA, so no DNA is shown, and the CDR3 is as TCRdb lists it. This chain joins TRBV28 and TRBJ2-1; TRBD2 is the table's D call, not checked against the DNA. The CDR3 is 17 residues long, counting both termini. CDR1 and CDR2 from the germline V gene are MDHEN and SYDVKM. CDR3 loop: CASSSPALRVNGYTFGS.

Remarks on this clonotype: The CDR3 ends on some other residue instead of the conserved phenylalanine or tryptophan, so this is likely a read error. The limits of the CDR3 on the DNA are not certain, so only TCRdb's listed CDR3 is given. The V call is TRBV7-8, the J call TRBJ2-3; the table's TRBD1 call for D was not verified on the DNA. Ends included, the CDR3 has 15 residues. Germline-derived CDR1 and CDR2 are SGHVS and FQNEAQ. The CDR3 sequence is CASSLTGFHEQYFGA.

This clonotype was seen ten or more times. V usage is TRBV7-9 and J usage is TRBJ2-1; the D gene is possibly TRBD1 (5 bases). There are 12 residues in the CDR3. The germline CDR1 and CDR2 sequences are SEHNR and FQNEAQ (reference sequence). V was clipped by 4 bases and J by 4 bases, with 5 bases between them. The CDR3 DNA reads TGTGCCAGCAGCTACAGGTACAATGAGCAGTTCTTC. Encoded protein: CASSYRYNEQFF. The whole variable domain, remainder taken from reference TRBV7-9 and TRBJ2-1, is DTGVSQNPRHKITKRGQNVTFRCDPISEHNRLYWYRQTLGQGPEFLTYFQNEAQLEKSRLLSDRFSAERPKGSFSTLEIQRTEQGDSAMYLCASSYRYNEQFFGPGTRLTVL.